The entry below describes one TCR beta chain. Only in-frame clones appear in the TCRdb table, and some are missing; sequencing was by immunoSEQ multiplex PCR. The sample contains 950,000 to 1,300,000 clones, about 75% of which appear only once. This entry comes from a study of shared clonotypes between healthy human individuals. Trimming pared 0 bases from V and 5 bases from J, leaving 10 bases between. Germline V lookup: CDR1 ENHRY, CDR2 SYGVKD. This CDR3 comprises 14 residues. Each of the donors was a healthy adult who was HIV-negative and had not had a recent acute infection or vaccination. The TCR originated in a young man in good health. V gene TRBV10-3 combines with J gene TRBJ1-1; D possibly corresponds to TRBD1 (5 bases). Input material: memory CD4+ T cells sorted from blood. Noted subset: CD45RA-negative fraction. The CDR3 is CAISESQGKTEAFF. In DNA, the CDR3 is TGTGCCATCAGTGAGTCGCAGGGAAAGACTGAAGCTTTCTTT.